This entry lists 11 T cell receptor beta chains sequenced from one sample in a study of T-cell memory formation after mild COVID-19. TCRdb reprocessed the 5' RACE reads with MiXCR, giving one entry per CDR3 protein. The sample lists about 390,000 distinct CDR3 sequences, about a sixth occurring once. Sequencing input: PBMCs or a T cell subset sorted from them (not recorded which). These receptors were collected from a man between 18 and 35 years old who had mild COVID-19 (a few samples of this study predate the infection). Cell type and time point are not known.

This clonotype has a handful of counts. The CDR3, as DNA: TGCGCCAGCAGCAGGGTAAACGGGGAGCTGTTTTTT. Its translation is CASSRVNGELFF. The rearrangement uses TRBV4-3 and TRBJ2-2; D is unresolved. The V end lost 5 bases, the J end lost 7 bases, and 8 bases lay between the germline ends. CDR1 is LGHNA and CDR2 is YSLEER in the germline V gene. The CDR3 covers 12 residues.

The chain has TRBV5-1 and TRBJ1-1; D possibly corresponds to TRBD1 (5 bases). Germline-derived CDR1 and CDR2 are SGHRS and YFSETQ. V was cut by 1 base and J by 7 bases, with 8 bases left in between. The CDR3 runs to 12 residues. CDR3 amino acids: CASSLSGREAFF. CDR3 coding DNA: TGCGCCAGCAGCTTGTCAGGGCGTGAAGCTTTCTTT.

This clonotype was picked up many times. The CDR3 is CASPRSPGAAYGYTF. The CDR3 DNA reads as TGTGCCAGCCCGCGCTCGCCAGGGGCCGCCTATGGCTACACCTTC. The rearrangement uses TRBV21-1 and TRBJ1-2; TRBD1, the D gene given by the table, was not confirmed from the DNA. TRBV21-1 is a pseudogene segment. The CDR3 is 15 residues long.

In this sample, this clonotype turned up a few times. CDR3 DNA sequence: TGTGCCAGCAGCTTAGCGCGAGGGGGGCGCATGCATGGCTACACCTTC. Its protein is CASSLARGGRMHGYTF. The chain links TRBV7-2 to TRBJ1-2, with a weak D call TRBD1 (6 bases). Germline CDR1 is SGHTA and CDR2 is FQGNSA. The V end was cut by 0 bases, the J end by 6 bases, with 17 bases between. The CDR3 extends over 16 amino acids.

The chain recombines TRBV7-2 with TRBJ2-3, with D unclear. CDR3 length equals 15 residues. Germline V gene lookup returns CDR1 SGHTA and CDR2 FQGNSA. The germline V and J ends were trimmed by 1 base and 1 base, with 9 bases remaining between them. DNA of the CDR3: TGTGCCAGCAGCTTAGTTAACCAGCGCACAGATACGCAGTATTTT. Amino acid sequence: CASSLVNQRTDTQYF.

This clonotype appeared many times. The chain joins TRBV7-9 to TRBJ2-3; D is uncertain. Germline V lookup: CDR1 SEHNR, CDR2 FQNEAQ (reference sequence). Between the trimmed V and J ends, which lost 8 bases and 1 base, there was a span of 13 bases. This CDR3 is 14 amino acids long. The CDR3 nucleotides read TGTGCCAGCGAGATACGTGGGGGCACAGATACGCAGTATTTT. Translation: CASEIRGGTDTQYF.

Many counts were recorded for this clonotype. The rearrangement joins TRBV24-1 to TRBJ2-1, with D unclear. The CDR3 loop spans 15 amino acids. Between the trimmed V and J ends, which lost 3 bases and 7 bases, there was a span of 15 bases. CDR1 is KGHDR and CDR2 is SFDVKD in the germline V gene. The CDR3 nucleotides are TGTGCCACCAGTGATGGGAAGATCCAAGGTAATGAGCAGTTCTTC. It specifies CATSDGKIQGNEQFF.

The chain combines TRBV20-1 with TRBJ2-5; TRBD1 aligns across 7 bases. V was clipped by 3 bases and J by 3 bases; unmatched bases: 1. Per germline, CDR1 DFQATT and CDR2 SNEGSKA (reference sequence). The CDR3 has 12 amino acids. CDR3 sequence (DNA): TGCAGTGCTAGCGACAGGGAAGAGACCCAGTACTTC. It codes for CSASDREETQYF.

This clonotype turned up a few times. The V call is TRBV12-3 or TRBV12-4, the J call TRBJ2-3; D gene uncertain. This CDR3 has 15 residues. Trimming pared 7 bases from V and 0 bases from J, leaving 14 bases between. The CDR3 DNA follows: TGTGCCAGCAAACCTAGGCCGCGTAGCACAGATACGCAGTATTTT. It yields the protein CASKPRPRSTDTQYF.

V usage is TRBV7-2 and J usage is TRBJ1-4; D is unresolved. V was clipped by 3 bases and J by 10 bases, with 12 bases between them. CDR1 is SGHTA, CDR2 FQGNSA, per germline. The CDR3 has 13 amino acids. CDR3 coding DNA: TGTGCCAGCAGCTTCCCAGGAGAGGGAAAACTGTTTTTT. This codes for CASSFPGEGKLFF.

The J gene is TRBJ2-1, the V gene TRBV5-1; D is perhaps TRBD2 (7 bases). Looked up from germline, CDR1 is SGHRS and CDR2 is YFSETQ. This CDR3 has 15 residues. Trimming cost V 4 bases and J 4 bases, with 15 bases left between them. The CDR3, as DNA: TGCGCCAGCAGCGACGGGGGGCAGCAGTACAATGAGCAGTTCTTC. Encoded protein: CASSDGGQQYNEQFF.